The sequence of this T cell receptor beta chain was determined in a study of shared clonotypes between healthy human individuals. CD45RO-negative, CCR7-positively selected cells formed the naive CD8 fraction, excluding terminally differentiated effector memory CD45RA+ cells. Clones were read by immunoSEQ multiplex PCR, and TCRdb kept only the in-frame ones, dropping some. Of roughly 2 million clones listed, about 95% were seen once; the top ten hold about 1.1%. Sequencing was done on a sample of naive CD8+ T cells sorted from blood. This sequence originates from a young man in good health.

The CDR3 sequence: CASSFQTGIMETQYF. The CDR3 DNA reads as TGTGCCAGCAGCTTCCAGACAGGGATCATGGAGACCCAGTACTTC. The chain combines TRBV9 with TRBJ2-5; 7 positions match TRBD1. The CDR3 is 15 residues long. Germline loops: CDR1 SGDLS, CDR2 YYNGEE. The junction had 11 bases not matched to a gene; V was cut back by 4 bases and J by 5 bases.